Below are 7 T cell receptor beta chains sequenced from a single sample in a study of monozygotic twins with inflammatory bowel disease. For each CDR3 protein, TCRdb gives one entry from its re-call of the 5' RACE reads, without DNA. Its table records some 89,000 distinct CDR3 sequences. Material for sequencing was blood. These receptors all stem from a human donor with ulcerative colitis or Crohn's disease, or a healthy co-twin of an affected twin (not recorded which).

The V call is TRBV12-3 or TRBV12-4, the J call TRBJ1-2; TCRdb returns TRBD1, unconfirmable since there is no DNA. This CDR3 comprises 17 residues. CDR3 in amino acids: CASSLGQRARFGYGYTF.

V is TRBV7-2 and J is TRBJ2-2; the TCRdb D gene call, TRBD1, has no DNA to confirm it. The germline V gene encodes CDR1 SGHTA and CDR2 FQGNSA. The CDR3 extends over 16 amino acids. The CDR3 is CASSTRKGPNTGELFF.

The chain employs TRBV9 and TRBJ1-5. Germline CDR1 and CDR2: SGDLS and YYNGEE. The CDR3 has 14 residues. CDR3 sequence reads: CASSPGPSNQPQHF.

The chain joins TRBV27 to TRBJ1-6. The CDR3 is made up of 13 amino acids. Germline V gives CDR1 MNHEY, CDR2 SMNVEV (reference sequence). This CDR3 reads CASTRRSSAPLHF.

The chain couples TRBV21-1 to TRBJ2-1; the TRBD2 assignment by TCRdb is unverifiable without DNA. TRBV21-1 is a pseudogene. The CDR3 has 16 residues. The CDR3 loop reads CASSKQAGGLYNEQFF.

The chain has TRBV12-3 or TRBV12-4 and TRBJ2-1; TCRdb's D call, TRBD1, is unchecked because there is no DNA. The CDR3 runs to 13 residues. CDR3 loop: CASRPTGNNEQFF.

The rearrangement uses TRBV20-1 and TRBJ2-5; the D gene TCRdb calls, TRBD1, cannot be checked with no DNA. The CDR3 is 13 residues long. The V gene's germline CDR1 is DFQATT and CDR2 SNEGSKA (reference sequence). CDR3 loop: CSARTGGLETQYF.